This TCR beta chain originates from a study of T-cell reconstitution after alpha-beta-depleted transplantation in children. Overall study results and limits: TCRbeta diversity was high at day 60 in some patients (a result of surviving recipient T cells and thymic progenitors). By one year post-transplant, T-cell counts and diversity largely arose from T cells that were newly produced. Several hundred expanded graft clones reportedly supplied alpha-beta T cells about two months after transplant.

Researchers prepared the TCRbeta library using unique molecular identifiers, the study reports. TCRdb passed the PCR reads through MiXCR, listing each CDR3 protein once. This repertoire shows roughly 420,000 distinct CDR3 sequences, roughly 15% found once; its top ten account for approximately 28%. This clonotype was recorded many times. Its specificity is unknown. There are 15 residues in the CDR3. Trimming pared 1 base from V and 0 bases from J, leaving 6 bases between. Germline V gives CDR1 KGHDR, CDR2 SFDVKD. This TCR came from a boy younger than two who had a stem cell transplant for Wiskott-Aldrich syndrome, so the T cells may come from the graft donor. The chain uses TRBV24-1 and TRBJ2-1; unclear D gene. Sequencing used PBMCs, mostly from graft donor cells, obtained 360 days after TCRalphabeta/CD19-depleted stem cell transplant. CDR3 nucleotide sequence: TGTGCCACCAGTGATTTTCGGAGCTCCTACAATGAGCAGTTCTTC. Translated: CATSDFRSSYNEQFF.